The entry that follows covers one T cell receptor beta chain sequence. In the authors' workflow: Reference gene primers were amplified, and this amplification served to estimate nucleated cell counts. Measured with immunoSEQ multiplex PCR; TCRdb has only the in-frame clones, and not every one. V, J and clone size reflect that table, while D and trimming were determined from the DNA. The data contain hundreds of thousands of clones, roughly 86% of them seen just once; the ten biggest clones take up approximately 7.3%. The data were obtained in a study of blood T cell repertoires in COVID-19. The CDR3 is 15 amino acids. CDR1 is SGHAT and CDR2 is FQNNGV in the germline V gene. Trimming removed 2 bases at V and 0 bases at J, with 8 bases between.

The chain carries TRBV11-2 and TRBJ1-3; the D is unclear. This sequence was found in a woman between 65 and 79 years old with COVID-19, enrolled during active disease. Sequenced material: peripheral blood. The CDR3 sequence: CASSLSFGSGNTIYF. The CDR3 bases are TGTGCCAGCAGCTTAAGTTTCGGCTCTGGAAACACCATATATTTT.